A single sample gave rise to the 22 T cell receptor beta chains below, sequenced in a study of T-cell reconstitution after alpha-beta-depleted transplantation in children. Construction of the TCRbeta library involved unique molecular identifiers. TCRdb passed the PCR reads through MiXCR, listing each CDR3 protein once. The repertoire holds around 360,000 distinct CDR3 sequences, with 9% to 12% as singletons. The specimen was PBMCs from the stem cell graft donor, collected from the stem cell graft. Source of these receptors: a human donor who donated a stem cell graft to a child with acute lymphoblastic leukemia.

The rearrangement links TRBV5-1 to TRBJ1-4; 9 bases align to TRBD1. This CDR3 has 15 amino acids. CDR1 is SGHRS, CDR2 YFSETQ, per germline. After removal of 0 bases from V and 8 bases from J, the junction contained 5 bases not matched to a gene. CDR3 nucleotide sequence: TGCGCCAGCAGCTTGGGGGACAGGGAGGAGGAAAAACTGTTTTTT. It is translated as CASSLGDREEEKLFF.

CDR3 protein: CASSATWEDTQYF. CDR3 nucleotide sequence: TGTGCCAGCAGCGCGACTTGGGAAGATACGCAGTATTTT. The chain combines TRBV2 with TRBJ2-3; D uncertain. CDR1 and CDR2 from the germline V gene are SNHLY and FYNNEI. This CDR3 has 13 residues. V lost 6 bases to trimming and J lost 5 bases, with 12 bases between them.

Ten or more counts support this clonotype. The chain links TRBV4-2 to TRBJ2-1, with TRBD2 matching 12 bases. The CDR3 runs 18 residues. The J segment lost 7 bases and the V segment lost 0 bases, leaving 10 bases of the junction unmatched. CDR1 LGHNA and CDR2 YNFKEQ come from the germline V gene. The chain's CDR3 is CASSQESSTSGSGNEQFF. The CDR3 DNA is TGTGCCAGCAGCCAAGAATCATCGACTAGCGGGAGCGGAAATGAGCAGTTCTTC.

This clonotype came up many times. The V and J genes are TRBV5-6 and TRBJ2-5; 11 positions match TRBD1. V gave up 4 bases and J gave up 5 bases; unmatched junction bases: 13. This CDR3 comprises 17 residues. Germline V CDR1 and CDR2: SGHDT, YYEEEE. The CDR3 DNA follows: TGTGCCAGCAGCGGCCGGTTCGGGACAGGGGGTCTCGAGACCCAGTACTTC. Amino acid sequence: CASSGRFGTGGLETQYF.

This clonotype has just a few counts. The chain couples TRBV5-6 to TRBJ2-5; 8 bases map to TRBD2. V lost 2 bases, J lost 5 bases, and 5 bases stayed unmatched. This CDR3 contains 14 residues. Germline V lookup: CDR1 SGHDT, CDR2 YYEEEE. CDR3 DNA sequence: TGTGCCAGCAGCTTACTAGCGGAAATGGAGACCCAGTACTTC. It codes for CASSLLAEMETQYF.

This clonotype was observed a handful of times. V usage is TRBV3-1 and J usage is TRBJ2-7, with D maybe TRBD2 (6 bases). Trimming left V 7 bases short and J 5 bases short, with 21 bases between. This CDR3 is built from 15 residues. The germline CDR1 and CDR2 sequences are LGHDT and YNNKEL (reference sequence). The CDR3 DNA reads as TGTGCCAGCACGACCGCCGGGAGCCCCGACAACGAGCAGTACTTC. Translating gives CASTTAGSPDNEQYF.

This clonotype was seen repeatedly, ten times or more. The rearrangement uses TRBV29-1 and TRBJ2-5, with D tentatively TRBD1 (5 bases). The CDR3 has 13 amino acids. Trimming took off 6 bases at V and 0 bases at J, with 11 bases between the two ends. Germline assignment: CDR1 SQVTM and CDR2 ANQGSEA. CDR3 amino acids: CSVSRQNQETQYF. The DNA for the CDR3 is TGCAGCGTAAGCAGACAGAACCAAGAGACCCAGTACTTC.

The chain uses TRBV7-9 and TRBJ2-1, with 8 bases matching TRBD2. CDR3 size: 16 residues. The V gene end was trimmed by 3 bases and the J gene end by 4 bases; junction bases not matched to a gene: 8. The germline V gene has CDR1 SEHNR and CDR2 FQNEAQ (reference sequence). DNA for the CDR3: TGTGCCAGCAGCTTGGCCGGGACTAGTCCGTACAATGAGCAGTTCTTC. Residues: CASSLAGTSPYNEQFF. Combining the CDR3 with reference TRBV7-9 and TRBJ2-1 gives the whole variable domain DTGVSQNPRHKITKRGQNVTFRCDPISEHNRLYWYRQTLGQGPEFLTYFQNEAQLEKSRLLSDRFSAERPKGSFSTLEIQRTEQGDSAMYLCASSLAGTSPYNEQFFGPGTRLTVL.

This clonotype has a count of ten or more. This sequence joins TRBV29-1 and TRBJ2-1; 9 bases are a match to TRBD1. V lost 5 bases and J lost 3; bases outside the gene matches: 2. The CDR3 covers 13 residues. Germline values: CDR1 SQVTM, CDR2 ANQGSEA. The CDR3 protein is CSVPGQGYNEQFF. The CDR3, as DNA: TGCAGCGTTCCGGGACAGGGCTACAATGAGCAGTTCTTC.

This chain joins TRBV7-2 and TRBJ1-1, with D maybe TRBD1 (5 bases). The CDR3 consists of 13 residues. The germline V gene encodes CDR1 SGHTA and CDR2 FQGNSA. Trimming removed 4 bases from V and 4 bases from J, with 10 bases in between. CDR3 nucleotide sequence: TGTGCCAGCAGCTCATCGGGGGGCACTGAAGCTTTCTTT. It yields the protein CASSSSGGTEAFF. Filled out from reference TRBV7-2 and TRBJ1-1, the complete variable domain reads GAGVSQSPSNKVTEKGKDVELRCDPISGHTALYWYRQSLGQGLEFLIYFQGNSAPDKSGLPSDRFSAERTGGSVSTLTIQRTQQEDSAVYLCASSSSGGTEAFFGQGTRLTVV.

The sample holds many counts of this clonotype. V is TRBV5-1 and J is TRBJ2-1; D is ambiguous. V lost 2 bases and J 3 bases, leaving 6 bases between the germline ends. The CDR3 covers 13 residues. The germline gives CDR1 SGHRS, CDR2 YFSETQ. The CDR3 loop is CASSFPGYNEQFF. CDR3 coding DNA: TGCGCCAGCAGCTTTCCCGGCTACAATGAGCAGTTCTTC.

This clonotype has more than one count but fewer than ten. The genes are TRBV5-1 and TRBJ2-3; 8 bases fit TRBD2. V trimming: 5 bases; J trimming: 5 bases; junction bases outside the gene matches: 10. This CDR3 is built from 15 residues. Per germline, CDR1 SGHRS and CDR2 YFSETQ. DNA of the CDR3: TGCGCCAGCAGTCAAAGCGGGGGAGGGATAGATACGCAGTATTTT. Protein sequence: CASSQSGGGIDTQYF.

This clonotype has just a few counts. The chain employs TRBV28 and TRBJ2-1; the match to TRBD2 covers 12 bases. Germline CDR1 MDHEN, CDR2 SYDVKM. The CDR3 totals 19 residues. Unmatched junction bases numbered 17, after V lost 2 bases and J lost 9 bases. The CDR3 sequence is CASSLPGLAGTALYGEQFF. Written as DNA, the CDR3 is TGTGCCAGCAGTTTACCAGGACTAGCGGGGACGGCGCTCTACGGTGAGCAGTTCTTC.

This clonotype was counted at least ten times. This chain joins TRBV12-3 or TRBV12-4 and TRBJ1-2; 7 bases line up with TRBD1. Trimming cost V 6 bases and J 5 bases; bases outside gene matches: 6. This CDR3 region has 13 residues. CDR3 protein: CASRLTGPYGYTF. The DNA of the CDR3 is TGTGCCAGCAGGCTGACAGGGCCATATGGCTACACCTTC.

In DNA form, the CDR3 reads TGTGCCACCAGCAGAGCCGGACTCAATGAGCAGTTCTTC. It is translated as CATSRAGLNEQFF. V and J are TRBV15 and TRBJ2-1, with D tentatively TRBD2 (5 bases). Germline V gives CDR1 LNHNV, CDR2 YYDKDF (reference sequence). Trimming left V 1 base short and J 6 bases short, with 7 bases between. The CDR3 runs 13 residues.

This sequence joins TRBV9 and TRBJ2-2, with 8 positions matching TRBD1. V trimming: 1 base; J trimming: 8 bases; junction bases outside the gene matches: 4. The V gene's germline CDR1 is SGDLS and CDR2 YYNGEE. This CDR3 region has 14 residues. The CDR3 spells CASSVRTGKGELFF. In DNA form, the CDR3 reads TGTGCCAGCAGCGTACGGACAGGGAAAGGGGAGCTGTTTTTT.

This clonotype was counted a few times. In DNA form, the CDR3 reads TGTGCCAGCAGTGACCCCCCTCAAAACGACAGGGCCAGGATCCCAACTAATGAAAAACTGTTTTTT. Protein: CASSDPPQNDRARIPTNEKLFF. The chain has TRBV25-1 and TRBJ1-4; 7 bases match TRBD1. This CDR3 has 22 residues. Per the germline V gene, CDR1 is MGHDK and CDR2 is SYGVNS. With 3 bases clipped from V and 0 bases from J, the junction kept 22 bases outside the gene matches.

This clonotype was seen more than once but under ten times. V is TRBV7-9 and J is TRBJ2-7, with TRBD2 matching 8 bases. CDR3 size: 15 residues. Germline CDR1 reads SEHNR; CDR2 reads FQNEAQ (reference sequence). V shed 4 bases, J shed 2 bases, and the junction held 7 bases outside the gene matches. The CDR3 loop reads CASSSTSGGTYEQYF. CDR3 nucleotides: TGTGCCAGCAGCTCCACTAGCGGTGGTACCTACGAGCAGTACTTC.

This chain joins TRBV20-1 and TRBJ1-6; a weak D match, TRBD1 (6 bases). Germline-derived CDR1 and CDR2 are DFQATT and SNEGSKA (reference sequence). This CDR3 is 17 amino acids long. The V gene lost 0 bases and the J gene lost 5 bases, with 17 bases spanning the gap. CDR3 sequence (DNA): TGCAGTGCTAGAGATCGTCCGGGGGGCCCGAATAATTCACCCCTCCACTTT. This gives the protein CSARDRPGGPNNSPLHF.

This clonotype was recorded a few times. This chain uses TRBV5-1 with TRBJ2-2; 7 nucleotides align to TRBD2. This CDR3 spans 15 amino acids. Germline CDR1 reads SGHRS; CDR2 reads YFSETQ. J was trimmed by 5 bases and V by 0 bases; bases with no gene match: 4. The CDR3 coding sequence is TGCGCCAGCAGCTTGGAGGGTAGCGGGACCGGGGAGCTGTTTTTT. Its translation is CASSLEGSGTGELFF.

This clonotype was seen a few times. The rearrangement joins TRBV28 to TRBJ1-1; maybe TRBD1 (5 bases). The V gene's germline CDR1 is MDHEN and CDR2 SYDVKM. This CDR3 contains 13 residues. V lost 0 bases and J 10 bases, leaving 12 bases between the germline ends. This CDR3 reads CASSLWAGDGAFF. DNA of the CDR3: TGTGCCAGCAGTTTATGGGCCGGGGACGGAGCTTTCTTT. Combining the CDR3 with reference TRBV28 and TRBJ1-1 gives the whole variable domain DVKVTQSSRYLVKRTGEKVFLECVQDMDHENMFWYRQDPGLGLRLIYFSYDVKMKEKGDIPEGYSVSREKKERFSLILESASTNQTSMYLCASSLWAGDGAFFGQGTRLTVV.

J is TRBJ1-3 and V is TRBV7-9; 8 bases match TRBD1. CDR3 size: 15 residues. Germline lookup yields CDR1 SEHNR and CDR2 FQNEAQ (reference sequence). J was trimmed by 0 bases and V by 5 bases; bases with no gene match: 3. The CDR3 DNA reads as TGTGCCAGCAGCAGGACAGGGAGCTCTGGAAACACCATATATTTT. It encodes CASSRTGSSGNTIYF. Together with reference TRBV7-9 and TRBJ1-3, the CDR3 gives the full variable domain: DTGVSQNPRHKITKRGQNVTFRCDPISEHNRLYWYRQTLGQGPEFLTYFQNEAQLEKSRLLSDRFSAERPKGSFSTLEIQRTEQGDSAMYLCASSRTGSSGNTIYFGEGSWLTVV.